This T cell receptor (beta chain) was profiled in a study of blood T cell repertoires in COVID-19. Study at large: Samples representing acute and convalescent COVID-19 were sourced from the United States, Italy and Spain. PBMCs, B-cell-depleted T cells, or T cells provided the cDNA or gDNA that made up the material.

Authors' analysis steps: Reference gene primer amplification gave estimated nucleated cell counts. The assay was immunoSEQ multiplex PCR, and TCRdb's table has in-frame clones only and misses some. V and J calls and clone size follow that table, whereas D and trimming were derived from the DNA. The table lists about 98,000 clones, over 70% of them singletons. Germline assignment: CDR1 LNHDA and CDR2 SQIVND (reference sequence). Deletions cut 1 base from V and 0 bases from J, with 7 bases between. The CDR3 spans 15 residues. The genes are TRBV19 and TRBJ1-5, with D unresolved. Material: peripheral blood. The sequence came from a man in his 70s with acute or convalescent COVID-19. DNA for the CDR3: TGTGCCAGTAGTATAGTCAGAAATAGCAATCAGCCCCAGCATTTT. Translated, it gives CASSIVRNSNQPQHF.